This T cell receptor beta chain was observed in a study of spatial heterogeneity in lung cancer. Study at large: Each unique TCR and UMI combination was seen more than ten times on average in raw reads.

Time point indicated: sample taken at primary tumor resection. Sequencing of whole RNA from tumor, nontumor lung or frozen PBMC involved no sorting. Patients with untreated early-stage non-small cell lung cancer, numbering 72, were the donors. The library protocol tagged each TCR cDNA with a unique molecular identifier. From the 5' RACE reads, TCRdb called clonotypes with MiXCR, one entry per CDR3 protein. The sample lists about 86,000 distinct CDR3 sequences, roughly 12% seen once, with 4.6% in the top ten. This CDR3 comprises 16 residues. The V segment lost 2 bases and the J segment 3 bases; nucleotides outside the gene matches: 3.

The chain joins TRBV12-3 or TRBV12-4 to TRBJ1-3, with 11 bases lining up with TRBD1. This receptor was obtained from a male donor with early-stage non-small cell lung cancer. This sample comprised PBMCs, obtained at surgery. CDR3 loop: CASSLPGTGGGNTIYF. The DNA of the CDR3 is TGTGCCAGCAGTTTACCCGGGACAGGGGGTGGAAACACCATATATTTT.